The 15 T cell receptor beta chains listed next were all sequenced from one sample in a study of T cells expressing NK-cell markers. TCRdb re-called the 5' RACE reads and catalogs CDR3 proteins one per entry, DNA excluded. Across roughly 380,000 distinct CDR3 sequences, the top ten clones capture 5.2% of the sample. Sequenced sample: blood T cells: a sorted CD56 or NKG2C T cell subset, CD4+ or CD8+ T cells, or bulk PBMC T cells (not recorded which). The receptors derive from a man aged 18 to 69 in good health.

The chain links TRBV6-2 or TRBV6-3 to TRBJ2-7; checking the TCRdb D call of TRBD2 is not possible without DNA. Looked up from germline, CDR1 is MNHEY and CDR2 is SVGEGT. There are 17 residues in the CDR3. This CDR3 reads CASSYNPPRDSPYEQYF.

The chain recombines TRBV24-1 with TRBJ2-5. CDR3 length equals 13 residues. Per germline, CDR1 KGHDR and CDR2 SFDVKD. The CDR3 here is CATSETTVETQYF.

The chain couples TRBV5-1 to TRBJ2-7; TCRdb reports TRBD1, a call that lacks DNA to check it against. Germline values: CDR1 SGHRS, CDR2 YFSETQ. The CDR3 contains 15 residues. The CDR3: CASSRPGPRPFEQYF.

The gene calls are TRBV18 and TRBJ2-5; the D gene TCRdb calls, TRBD1, cannot be checked with no DNA. Germline V gene data show CDR1 as KGHSH and CDR2 as LQKENI. The CDR3 is made up of 16 amino acids. The chain's CDR3 is CASSPLGGAPGETQYF.

The chain is built from TRBV20-1 and TRBJ2-4; TCRdb returns TRBD1, unconfirmable since there is no DNA. CDR3 size: 14 residues. Germline V gene lookup returns CDR1 DFQATT and CDR2 SNEGSKA (reference sequence). CDR3 loop: CSADSVLAKNIQYF.

The V gene is TRBV5-1, the J gene TRBJ2-4; TCRdb outputs TRBD1, but without DNA this stays unchecked. Per the germline V gene, CDR1 is SGHRS and CDR2 is YFSETQ. CDR3 length equals 15 residues. CDR3 sequence reads: CASSLATGAPNIQYF. Full variable domain (missing parts from reference TRBV5-1 and TRBJ2-4): KAGVTQTPRYLIKTRGQQVTLSCSPISGHRSVSWYQQTPGQGLQFLFEYFSETQRNKGNFPGRFSGRQFSNSRSEMNVSTLELGDSALYLCASSLATGAPNIQYFGAGTRLSVL.

The chain has TRBV3-1 and TRBJ1-1; with no DNA, the TCRdb D assignment of TRBD1 cannot be verified. Germline CDR1 and CDR2: LGHDT and YNNKEL (reference sequence). The CDR3 has 12 residues. This CDR3 is CASGDRVTEAFF.

This chain joins TRBV27 and TRBJ1-2. Per the germline V gene, CDR1 is MNHEY and CDR2 is SMNVEV (reference sequence). This CDR3 comprises 15 residues. This chain's CDR3 is CASSRKGSNQDGYTF.

This rearrangement joins TRBV10-3 to TRBJ2-3; TCRdb's D call, TRBD2, is unchecked because there is no DNA. CDR3 length: 17 residues. Germline values: CDR1 ENHRY, CDR2 SYGVKD. The CDR3 loop reads CAISAGLAGGGTDTQYF.

CDR3 amino acids: CSALTSQGSYGYTF. This chain joins TRBV29-1 and TRBJ1-2; TCRdb returns TRBD1, unconfirmable since there is no DNA. There are 14 residues in the CDR3. Germline assignment: CDR1 SQVTM and CDR2 ANQGSEA.

The chain links TRBV4-2 to TRBJ2-3; TCRdb reports TRBD1, a call that lacks DNA to check it against. The CDR3 spans 16 residues. In germline, CDR1 is LGHNA, CDR2 YNFKEQ. The chain's CDR3 is CASSQSGGAYGDTQYF.

The rearrangement uses TRBV6-5 and TRBJ2-7; TCRdb returns TRBD1, unconfirmable since there is no DNA. The CDR3 is 15 residues long. CDR1 and CDR2 from the germline V gene are MNHEY and SVGAGI. The CDR3 loop reads CASSYVARGTYEQYF.

This chain connects TRBV2 to TRBJ1-2; TCRdb indicates TRBD1, and absent DNA this call remains unverified. The CDR3 is 14 residues long. Looked up from germline, CDR1 is SNHLY and CDR2 is FYNNEI. The CDR3 here is CASSEERRGSGYTF. Combining the CDR3 with reference TRBV2 and TRBJ1-2 gives the whole variable domain EPEVTQTPSHQVTQMGQEVILRCVPISNHLYFYWYRQILGQKVEFLVSFYNNEISEKSEIFDDQFSVERPDGSNFTLKIRSTKLEDSAMYFCASSEERRGSGYTFGSGTRLTVV.

This chain uses TRBV7-9 with TRBJ2-5; TCRdb calls TRBD2, which cannot be checked without DNA. CDR1 and CDR2 (germline): SEHNR, FQNEAQ (reference sequence). The CDR3 totals 16 residues. CDR3 in amino acids: CASSRVRGRAGETQYF. The full variable domain, in which reference TRBV7-9 and TRBJ2-5 provide the parts outside the CDR3, is DTGVSQNPRHKITKRGQNVTFRCDPISEHNRLYWYRQTLGQGPEFLTYFQNEAQLEKSRLLSDRFSAERPKGSFSTLEIQRTEQGDSAMYLCASSRVRGRAGETQYFGPGTRLLVL.

The chain has TRBV18 and TRBJ2-5. The CDR3 contains 15 residues. Germline lookup yields CDR1 KGHSH and CDR2 LQKENI. CDR3 residues: CASSSTGQFWGTQYF.